The 18 T cell receptor beta chains listed next were all sequenced from one sample in a study of shared clonotypes between healthy human individuals. TCRdb's copy holds only in-frame clones and misses some; the assay was immunoSEQ multiplex PCR. The table has approximately 1,500,000 clones, under 99% seen once. Sequenced sample: naive CD4+ T cells sorted from blood. As to subset: CD45RA+ positively selected. These receptors came from a man aged 25 to 40 in good health.

The V gene is TRBV5-1, the J gene TRBJ2-5; D is unresolved. The CDR3 has 12 amino acids. CDR1 SGHRS and CDR2 YFSETQ come from the germline V gene. Trimming shortened V by 4 bases and J by 4 bases, and 8 bases separated the two germline ends. The CDR3 region is CASSTSLETQYF. The CDR3 DNA sequence: TGCGCCAGCAGCACCTCTCTAGAGACCCAGTACTTC.

This chain links TRBV5-8 with TRBJ1-2; no clear D gene. Trimming took 0 bases from V and 6 from J, leaving 18 bases between them. From germline, CDR1 is SGHTS and CDR2 YDEGEE. The CDR3 is 16 residues long. The CDR3 reads CASSLARILGVHGYTF. The DNA for the CDR3 is TGTGCCAGCAGCTTGGCCCGGATCTTAGGTGTCCATGGCTACACCTTC. The full variable domain, in which reference TRBV5-8 and TRBJ1-2 provide the parts outside the CDR3, is EAGVTQSPTHLIKTRGQQATLRCSPISGHTSVYWYQQALGLGLQFLLWYDEGEERNRGNFPPRFSGRQFPNYSSELNVNALELEDSALYLCASSLARILGVHGYTFGSGTRLTVV.

The V and J genes are TRBV10-3 and TRBJ2-5; D call uncertain. Between the trimmed V and J ends, which lost 1 base and 6 bases, there was a span of 9 bases. Germline V CDR1 and CDR2: ENHRY, SYGVKD. This CDR3 is 13 amino acids long. The CDR3 DNA follows: TGTGCCATCAGTGAGTATGAGATGCAGACCCAGTACTTC. Residues: CAISEYEMQTQYF.

The rearrangement uses TRBV19 and TRBJ1-2; weak D call: TRBD1 (5 bases). V lost 7 bases and J lost 5, with 20 bases in between. This CDR3 region has 15 residues. Germline loops: CDR1 LNHDA, CDR2 SQIVND (reference sequence). CDR3 DNA: TGTGCCAGTACCCTGGGGGTTGGCCGGTCATATGGCTACACCTTC. The encoded protein is CASTLGVGRSYGYTF.

Details on this clone: This sample includes further DNA sequences coding for the same CDR3. The chain has TRBV5-6 and TRBJ1-5; 8 nucleotides align to TRBD1. The CDR3 has 15 amino acids. The germline gives CDR1 SGHDT, CDR2 YYEEEE. V lost 4 bases, J lost 2 bases, and 5 bases stayed unmatched. The CDR3 loop reads CASSLGTGGNQPQHF. In nucleotides, the CDR3 is TGTGCCAGCAGCCTCGGGACAGGAGGCAATCAGCCCCAGCATTTT.

The rearrangement joins TRBV27 to TRBJ1-1, with unresolved D. The CDR3 is 16 amino acids. Between the trimmed V and J ends, which lost 6 bases and 0 bases, there was a span of 17 bases. Germline V gene lookup returns CDR1 MNHEY and CDR2 SMNVEV (reference sequence). CDR3 DNA: TGTGCCAGCAGACGCTTTTCGGTCGCCATGAACACTGAAGCTTTCTTT. It encodes CASRRFSVAMNTEAFF.

This chain links TRBV19 with TRBJ1-1, with D perhaps matching TRBD1 (5 bases). CDR1 is LNHDA and CDR2 is SQIVND in the germline V gene (reference sequence). The V gene lost 11 bases and the J gene lost 5 bases, with 15 bases spanning the gap. CDR3 length equals 12 residues. CDR3 in DNA: TGTGCCTCGGGGGGGAGTAGAACTGAAGCTTTCTTT. Translated: CASGGSRTEAFF.

CDR3 nucleotides: TGTGCCAGCAGTTACGGAGATCGGCTGTTTTTT. Amino acid sequence: CASSYGDRLFF. The V gene is TRBV6-5, the J gene TRBJ1-4, with D unresolved. V was clipped by 2 bases and J by 14 bases, with 9 bases between them. Germline-derived CDR1 and CDR2 are MNHEY and SVGAGI. The CDR3 is 11 residues long.

The gene calls are TRBV20-1 and TRBJ2-7; D ambiguous. The germline CDR1 and CDR2 sequences are DFQATT and SNEGSKA (reference sequence). Trimming shortened V by 0 bases and J by 12 bases, and 12 bases separated the two germline ends. The CDR3 loop spans 11 amino acids. CDR3 sequence reads: CSARDRSDRYF. The CDR3 DNA is TGCAGTGCTAGAGATCGAAGCGACCGGTACTTC.

The chain carries TRBV10-3 and TRBJ1-5, with TRBD1 matching 8 bases. V was pared by 8 bases and J by 7 bases, with 10 bases of the junction left unmatched. This CDR3 contains 14 residues. CDR1 ENHRY and CDR2 SYGVKD come from the germline V gene. CDR3 nucleotide sequence: TGTGCCATCTGGGATGGACAGGGTAACCAGCCCCAGCATTTT. Translating it yields CAIWDGQGNQPQHF.

With regard to this clone: This CDR3 is also generated by other DNA sequences in the sample. The chain employs TRBV7-9 and TRBJ2-1; no clear D. V was trimmed by 3 bases and J by 0 bases, leaving 6 bases between them. There are 14 residues in the CDR3. The V gene's germline CDR1 is SEHNR and CDR2 FQNEAQ (reference sequence). The CDR3 reads CASSLQGSYNEQFF. CDR3 nucleotide sequence: TGTGCCAGCAGCTTGCAAGGCTCCTACAATGAGCAGTTCTTC.

This chain links TRBV5-1 with TRBJ2-2, with D perhaps being TRBD1 or TRBD2 (6 bases each). From germline, CDR1 is SGHRS and CDR2 YFSETQ. V lost 4 bases and J lost 3, with 16 bases in between. The CDR3 sequence is 16 residues long. In nucleotides, the CDR3 is TGCGCCAGCAGCGAAATGAACAGGGACTACACCGGGGAGCTGTTTTTT. Its protein product is CASSEMNRDYTGELFF.

V and J are TRBV4-1 and TRBJ2-5; 7 bases are a match to TRBD2. With V trimmed by 0 bases and J by 10 bases, 5 bases remained unmatched. The CDR3 has 13 residues. Germline CDR1 and CDR2: MGHRA and YSYEKL. The CDR3 nucleotides are TGCGCCAGCAGCCAAGAAGAGGGAGGGAGCCAGTACTTC. Its protein is CASSQEEGGSQYF.

The gene calls are TRBV5-4 and TRBJ1-4, with D hard to call. The germline gives CDR1 SGHNT, CDR2 YYREEE (reference sequence). Trimming removed 4 bases at V and 0 bases at J, with 10 bases between. This CDR3 contains 15 residues. The CDR3 here is CASSGQDPTNEKLFF. The CDR3 region has the DNA TGTGCCAGCAGCGGGCAGGATCCAACTAATGAAAAACTGTTTTTT.

Details on this clone: Other DNA variants within this sample encode the same CDR3. The J gene is TRBJ2-3, the V gene TRBV29-1, with 8 bases lining up with TRBD1. The CDR3 runs to 14 residues. CDR1 and CDR2 (germline): SQVTM, ANQGSEA. The junction had 3 bases not matched to a gene; V was cut back by 4 bases and J by 0 bases. In DNA form, the CDR3 reads TGCAGCGTTGGGAGACAGGGGAGCACAGATACGCAGTATTTT. It is translated as CSVGRQGSTDTQYF.

This chain links TRBV5-4 with TRBJ2-1, with 11 bases matching TRBD2. This CDR3 contains 14 residues. Per the germline V gene, CDR1 is SGHNT and CDR2 is YYREEE (reference sequence). V lost 4 bases to trimming and J lost 9 bases; unmatched junction nucleotides: 6. The CDR3 DNA follows: TGTGCCAGCAGCGGGACTAGCGGCTCAATTGAGCAGTTCTTC. Translated: CASSGTSGSIEQFF.

The chain combines TRBV18 with TRBJ2-7; 7 nucleotides line up with TRBD2. V dropped 3 bases and J dropped 8; count of bases not matched to a gene: 4. The CDR3 extends over 12 amino acids. The germline V gene encodes CDR1 KGHSH and CDR2 LQKENI. The CDR3 loop is CASSPGGIQQYF. The CDR3 DNA reads TGTGCCAGCTCACCGGGGGGGATCCAGCAGTACTTC.

The J gene is TRBJ2-1, the V gene TRBV4-3, with TRBD1 matching over 9 bases. Trimming at V came to 3 bases and at J to 4 bases, leaving 4 bases not matched to a gene. CDR1 is LGHNA, CDR2 YSLEER, per germline. The CDR3 has 15 amino acids. The CDR3 protein is CASSQGQGGYNEQFF. In nucleotides, the CDR3 is TGCGCCAGCAGCCAGGGACAGGGAGGGTACAATGAGCAGTTCTTC.